In this sample, the clone carrying this T cell receptor (beta chain) turned up many times. Isolation of naive CD8 T cells was achieved by sorting on a CD8+CD4-CCR7+CD45RA+ phenotype. The sample is drawn from a study of molecular identifiers for immune sequencing clone quantification. Bulk libraries came from a prior protocol with listed TCR primers. TCRdb itself ran the PCR reads through MiXCR, one entry per CDR3 protein. Here the sample spans about 320,000 distinct CDR3 sequences, about 20% being singletons. Sample: naive CD8+ T cells from blood, with Jurkat cell RNA spiked in. Sample subset: FACS-sorted CD8+CD4-CCR7+CD45RA+ naive T cells. The receptor was derived from a human donor in good health. Some libraries in this study had Jurkat cell RNA spiked in.

The CDR3 nucleotides are TGTGCCAGCAGGACACGACAGGGGGACCTGAACACTGAAGCTTTCTTT. Translating it yields CASRTRQGDLNTEAFF. This chain uses TRBV28 with TRBJ1-1, with 9 bases that match TRBD1. Germline V gene sequence: CDR1 MDHEN, CDR2 SYDVKM. This CDR3 is 16 amino acids long. The J segment lost 0 bases and the V segment lost 6 bases, leaving 8 bases of the junction unmatched.